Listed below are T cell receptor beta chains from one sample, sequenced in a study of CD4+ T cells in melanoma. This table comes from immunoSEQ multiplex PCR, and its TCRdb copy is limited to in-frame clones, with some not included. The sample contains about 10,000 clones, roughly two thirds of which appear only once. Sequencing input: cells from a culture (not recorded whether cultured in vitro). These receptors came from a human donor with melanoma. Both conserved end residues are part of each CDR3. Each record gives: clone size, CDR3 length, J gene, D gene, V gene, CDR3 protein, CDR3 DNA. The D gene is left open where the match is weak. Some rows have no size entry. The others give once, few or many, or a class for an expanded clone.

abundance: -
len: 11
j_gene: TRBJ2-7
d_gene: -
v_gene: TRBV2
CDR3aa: CASTRTHEQYF
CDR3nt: TGTGCCAGCACCAGGACCCACGAGCAGTACTTC

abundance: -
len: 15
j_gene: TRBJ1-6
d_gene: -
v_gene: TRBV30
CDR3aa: CAWSSTRAGNSPLHF
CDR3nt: TGTGCCTGGAGTTCAACTCGGGCGGGTAATTCACCCCTCCACTTT

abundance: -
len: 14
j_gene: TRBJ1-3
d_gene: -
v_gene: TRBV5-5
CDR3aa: CASSLSGAGNTIYF
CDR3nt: TGTGCCAGCAGCTTATCCGGGGCGGGAAACACCATATATTTT

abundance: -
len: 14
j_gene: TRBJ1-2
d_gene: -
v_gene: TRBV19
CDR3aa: CASSIRDTVYGYTF
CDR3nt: TGTGCCAGTAGTATCCGGGACACCGTCTATGGCTACACCTTC

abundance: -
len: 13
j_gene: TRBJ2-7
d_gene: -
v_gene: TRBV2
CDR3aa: CASAIPLSYEQYF
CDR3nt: TGTGCCAGCGCGATCCCCCTAAGCTACGAGCAGTACTTC

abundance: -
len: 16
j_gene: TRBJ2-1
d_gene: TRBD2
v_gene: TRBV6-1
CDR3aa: CASSDEGTSGRNEQFF
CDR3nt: TGTGCCAGCAGTGACGAAGGGACTAGCGGGCGCAATGAGCAGTTCTTC

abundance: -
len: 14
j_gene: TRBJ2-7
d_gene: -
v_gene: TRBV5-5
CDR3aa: CASNSPGISYEQYF
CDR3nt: TGTGCCAGCAACTCCCCGGGGATTTCCTACGAGCAGTACTTC

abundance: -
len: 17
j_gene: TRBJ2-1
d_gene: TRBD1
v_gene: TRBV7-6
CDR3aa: CASSLVADRGISDEQFF
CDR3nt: TGTGCCAGCAGCTTAGTAGCGGACAGGGGGATTTCCGATGAGCAGTTCTTC

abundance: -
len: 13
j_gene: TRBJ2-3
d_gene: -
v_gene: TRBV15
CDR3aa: CATSRVQADTQYF
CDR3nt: TGTGCCACCAGCAGAGTGCAGGCAGATACGCAGTATTTT

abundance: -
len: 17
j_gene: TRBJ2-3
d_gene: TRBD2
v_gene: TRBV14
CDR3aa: CASSQRSSSGGASTQYF
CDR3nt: TGTGCCAGCAGCCAAAGATCTTCTAGCGGGGGGGCGTCAACGCAGTATTTT

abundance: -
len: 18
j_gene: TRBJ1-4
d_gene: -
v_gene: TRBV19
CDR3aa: CASSMLSGIPLANEKLFF
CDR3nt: TGTGCCAGTAGTATGCTGTCCGGGATCCCCCTTGCTAATGAAAAACTGTTTTTT

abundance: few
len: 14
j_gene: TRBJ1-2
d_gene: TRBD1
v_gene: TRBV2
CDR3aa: CASSPQQGQYGYTF
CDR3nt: TGTGCCAGCAGTCCTCAACAGGGGCAGTATGGCTACACCTTC

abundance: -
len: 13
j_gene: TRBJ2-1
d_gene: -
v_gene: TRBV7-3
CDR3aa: CASSLSTNNEQFF
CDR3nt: TGTGCCAGCAGCTTATCCACCAACAATGAGCAGTTCTTC

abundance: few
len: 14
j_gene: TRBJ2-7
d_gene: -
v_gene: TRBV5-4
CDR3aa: CASSFGPGSYEQYF
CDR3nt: TGTGCCAGCAGCTTTGGGCCGGGGTCCTACGAGCAGTACTTC

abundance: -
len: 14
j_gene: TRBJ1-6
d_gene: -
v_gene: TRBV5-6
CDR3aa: CASSFPGINPPLHF
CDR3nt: TGTGCCAGCAGCTTTCCAGGGATTAATCCACCCCTCCACTTT

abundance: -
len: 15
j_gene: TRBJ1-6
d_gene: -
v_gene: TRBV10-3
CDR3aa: CAIRLAGADNSPLHF
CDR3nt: TGTGCCATCAGGCTTGCAGGGGCCGATAATTCACCCCTCCACTTT

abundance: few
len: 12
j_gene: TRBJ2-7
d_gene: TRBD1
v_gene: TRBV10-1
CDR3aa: CASDRETYEQYF
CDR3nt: TGCGCCTCGGACAGGGAAACCTACGAGCAGTACTTC

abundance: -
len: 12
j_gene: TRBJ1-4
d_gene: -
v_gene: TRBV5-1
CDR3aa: CASSLDGERLFF
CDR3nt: TGCGCCAGCAGCTTGGATGGGGAGCGACTGTTTTTT

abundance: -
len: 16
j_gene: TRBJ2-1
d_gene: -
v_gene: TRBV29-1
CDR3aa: CSAEGLQGPDSIEQFF
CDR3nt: TGCAGCGCTGAGGGCTTGCAGGGGCCCGACTCTATTGAGCAGTTCTTC

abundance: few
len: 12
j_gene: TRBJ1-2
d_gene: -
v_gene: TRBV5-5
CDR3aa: CASSAGFYGYTF
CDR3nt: TGTGCCAGCAGCGCAGGGTTCTATGGCTACACCTTC

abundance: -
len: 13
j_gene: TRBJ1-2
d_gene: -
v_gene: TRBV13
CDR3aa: CASSQLTGSGYTF
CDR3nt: TGTGCCAGCAGCCAACTGACAGGATCTGGCTACACCTTC

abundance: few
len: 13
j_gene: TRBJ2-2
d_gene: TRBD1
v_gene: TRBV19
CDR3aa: CASSGTGTGELFF
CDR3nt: TGTGCCAGTAGTGGGACAGGAACCGGGGAGCTGTTTTTT

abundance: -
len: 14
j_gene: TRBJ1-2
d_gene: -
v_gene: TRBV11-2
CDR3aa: CASSARVQGAGYTF
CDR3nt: TGTGCCAGCAGCGCCAGGGTCCAGGGCGCCGGCTACACCTTC